This record looks at one T cell receptor beta chain sequence and its context. Antigen unknown. The sample comes from a study of vaccination and CD4 T cells after COVID-19. The overall study: Investigators took post-vaccine samples a median roughly 72 days after dose two, within a range of 14 to 241.

As for treatment: roughly 11-day PBMC culture with coronavirus spike peptide pools or control peptides (ViraFEST assay). Before TCRs were sequenced, ViraFEST expanded antigen-specific T cells with peptide pools. Study-wide results and caveats: Convalescent patients had a median roughly 86% of reactive clones appearing only post-vaccination.

With the Oncomine TCR Beta short-read assay, DNA from cultured CD4+ T cells was sequenced. Genomic DNA was isolated from cultured CD4+ T cells. TCRdb passed the PCR reads through MiXCR, listing each CDR3 protein once. This sample has fewer than 5,500 distinct CDR3 sequences, with roughly a fifth found just once. Material for sequencing was CD4+ T cells from blood, cultured in vitro. The receptor's source is a human donor who had recovered from COVID-19.

This CDR3 reads CASSPRTASSGNTIYF. CDR3 nucleotide sequence: TGTGCCAGCTCACCACGGACGGCCTCCTCTGGAAACACCATATATTTT. The rearrangement joins TRBV18 to TRBJ1-3; D is ambiguous. Trimming cost V 1 base and J 0 bases, with 10 bases left between them. From germline, CDR1 is KGHSH and CDR2 LQKENI. CDR3 size: 16 residues.